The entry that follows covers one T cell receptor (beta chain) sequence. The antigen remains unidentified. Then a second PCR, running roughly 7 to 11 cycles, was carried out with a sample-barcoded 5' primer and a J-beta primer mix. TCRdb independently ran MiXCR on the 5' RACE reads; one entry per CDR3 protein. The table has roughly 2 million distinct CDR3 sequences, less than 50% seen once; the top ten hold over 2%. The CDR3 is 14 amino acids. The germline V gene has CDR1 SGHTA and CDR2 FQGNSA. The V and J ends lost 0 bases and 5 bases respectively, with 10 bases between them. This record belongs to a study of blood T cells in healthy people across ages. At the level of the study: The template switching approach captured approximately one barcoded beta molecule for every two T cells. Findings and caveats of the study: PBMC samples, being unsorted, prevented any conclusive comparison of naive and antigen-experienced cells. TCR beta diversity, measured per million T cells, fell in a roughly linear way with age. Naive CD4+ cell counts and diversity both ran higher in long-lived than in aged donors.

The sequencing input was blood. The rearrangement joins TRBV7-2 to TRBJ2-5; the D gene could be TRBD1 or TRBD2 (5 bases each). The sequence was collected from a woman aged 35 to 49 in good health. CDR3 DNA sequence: TGTGCCAGCAGCTTAGCCGGGGCCGCGGAGACCCAGTACTTC. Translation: CASSLAGAAETQYF.